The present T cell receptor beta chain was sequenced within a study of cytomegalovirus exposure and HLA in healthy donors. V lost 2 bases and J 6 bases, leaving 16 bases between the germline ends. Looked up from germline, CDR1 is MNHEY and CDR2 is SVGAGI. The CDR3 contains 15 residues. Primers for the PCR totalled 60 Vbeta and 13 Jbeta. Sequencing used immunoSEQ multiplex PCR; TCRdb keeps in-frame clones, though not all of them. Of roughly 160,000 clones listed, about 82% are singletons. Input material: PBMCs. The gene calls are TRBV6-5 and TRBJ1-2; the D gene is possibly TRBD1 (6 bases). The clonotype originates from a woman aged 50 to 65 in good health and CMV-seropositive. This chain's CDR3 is CASSYHQGGADGYTF. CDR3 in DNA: TGTGCCAGCAGTTACCATCAAGGGGGGGCGGATGGCTACACCTTC.